This record covers a single T cell receptor (beta chain). The data originate from a study of beta chain features in type 1 diabetes. Reverse transcribing all isolated RNA meant expressed TCRB transcripts were sequenced. TCRdb's copy holds only in-frame clones and misses some; the assay was immunoSEQ multiplex PCR. The sample has around 500,000 clones, about 10% seen once. CDR1 is SGDLS, CDR2 YYNGEE, per germline. The CDR3 runs to 13 residues. V lost 7 bases, J lost 4 bases, and 14 bases lay in between. Specimen: naive CD4+ T cells from blood. The chain couples TRBV9 to TRBJ1-1, with TRBD1 as a possible D gene (5 bases). The sequence was collected from a woman aged 18-29 years in good health. This CDR3 is CASSTALGTEAFF. The CDR3 coding sequence is TGTGCCAGCTCGACAGCTTTGGGCACTGAAGCTTTCTTT. Together with reference TRBV9 and TRBJ1-1, the CDR3 gives the full variable domain: DSGVTQTPKHLITATGQRVTLRCSPRSGDLSVYWYQQSLDQGLQFLIQYYNGEERAKGNILERFSAQQFPDLHSELNLSSLELGDSALYFCASSTALGTEAFFGQGTRLTVV.